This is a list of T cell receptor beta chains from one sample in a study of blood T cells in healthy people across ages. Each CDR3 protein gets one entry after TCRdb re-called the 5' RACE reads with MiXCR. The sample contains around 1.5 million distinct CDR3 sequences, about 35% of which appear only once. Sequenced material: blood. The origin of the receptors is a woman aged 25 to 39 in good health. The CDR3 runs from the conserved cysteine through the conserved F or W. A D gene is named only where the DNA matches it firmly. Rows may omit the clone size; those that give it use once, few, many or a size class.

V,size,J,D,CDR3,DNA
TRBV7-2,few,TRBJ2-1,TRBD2,CASSISGGRSYNEQFF,TGTGCCAGCAGTATAAGCGGGGGGCGGTCCTACAATGAGCAGTTCTTC
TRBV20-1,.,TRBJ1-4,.,CSARRRTNEKLFF,TGCAGTGCTAGAAGGCGGACTAATGAAAAACTGTTTTTT
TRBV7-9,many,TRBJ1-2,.,CASSLKQGYGYTF,TGTGCCAGCAGCCTGAAACAGGGTTATGGCTACACCTTC
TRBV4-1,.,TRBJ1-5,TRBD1,CASSRRQGNEPQHF,TGCGCCAGCAGCCGGAGACAGGGGAACGAGCCCCAGCATTTT
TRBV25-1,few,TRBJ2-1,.,CASSGVGSVEFF,TGTGCCAGCAGTGGCGTAGGGAGTGTAGAGTTCTTC
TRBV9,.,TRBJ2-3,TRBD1,CANSPRQGPTDTQYF,TGTGCCAACAGCCCCAGACAGGGGCCCACAGATACGCAGTATTTT
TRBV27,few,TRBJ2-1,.,CASSLSQGLYNEQFF,TGTGCCAGCAGTTTATCTCAGGGCCTTTACAATGAGCAGTTCTTC
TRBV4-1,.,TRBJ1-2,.,CASSLTEGGPNGYTF,TGCGCCAGCAGCCTGACGGAGGGGGGTCCGAATGGCTACACCTTC
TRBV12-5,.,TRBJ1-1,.,CASGPRRGTAFF,TGTGCTAGTGGCCCACGGAGGGGTACTGCTTTCTTT
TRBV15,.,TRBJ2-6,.,CATSRGLKGSGANVLTF,TGTGCCACCAGCAGAGGGTTAAAGGGTTCGGGGGCCAACGTCCTGACTTTC
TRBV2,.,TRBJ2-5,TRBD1,CASMRDRVGETQYF,TGTGCCAGCATGCGGGACAGGGTTGGGGAGACCCAGTACTTC
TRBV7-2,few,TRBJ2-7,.,CASSRDLDYEQYF,TGTGCCAGCAGCCGGGACTTAGACTACGAGCAGTACTTC
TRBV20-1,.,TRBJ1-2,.,CSARGTAGANYGYTF,TGCAGTGCTAGAGGGACAGCCGGAGCTAACTATGGCTACACCTTC
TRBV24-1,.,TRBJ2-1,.,CAASQGQYNEQFF,TGTGCCGCCAGCCAGGGACAATACAATGAGCAGTTCTTC
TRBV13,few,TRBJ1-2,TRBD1,CASSVGGQGLGGYTF,TGTGCCAGCAGCGTAGGGGGACAGGGCCTAGGCGGCTACACCTTC
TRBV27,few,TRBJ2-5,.,CASSLLGYEETQYF,TGTGCCAGCAGTTTATTAGGCTACGAAGAGACCCAGTACTTC
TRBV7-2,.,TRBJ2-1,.,CASSLVPAGVSYNEQFF,TGTGCCAGCAGCTTAGTACCGGCTGGTGTGTCCTACAATGAGCAGTTCTTC
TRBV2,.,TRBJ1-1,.,CASSGEGGAFF,TGTGCCAGCAGTGGAGAAGGAGGAGCTTTCTTT
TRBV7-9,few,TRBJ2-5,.,CASSSIHDWYF,TGTGCCAGCAGCTCAATTCATGACTGGTACTTC
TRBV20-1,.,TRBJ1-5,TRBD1,CSARNVRGQGNQPQHF,TGCAGTGCTAGAAATGTAAGGGGACAGGGAAATCAGCCCCAGCATTTT
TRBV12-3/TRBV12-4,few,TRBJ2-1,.,CASASDVGSSYNEQFF,TGTGCCAGCGCGTCGGACGTGGGAAGCTCCTACAATGAGCAGTTCTTC
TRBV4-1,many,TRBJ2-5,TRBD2,CASSHGLAIQETQYF,TGCGCCAGCAGCCACGGACTAGCGATCCAAGAGACCCAGTACTTC
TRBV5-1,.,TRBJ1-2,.,CASSPAIGEPSGYTF,TGCGCCAGCAGCCCGGCGATAGGAGAACCTTCTGGCTACACCTTC
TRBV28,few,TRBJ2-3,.,CASSLAKKGTDTQYF,TGTGCCAGCAGCTTAGCGAAAAAGGGAACAGATACGCAGTATTTT
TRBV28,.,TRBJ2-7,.,CASSLAGLGVEQYF,TGTGCCAGCAGTTTAGCGGGGCTAGGTGTCGAGCAGTACTTC
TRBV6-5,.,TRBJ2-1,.,CASNTGSQSDEQFF,TGTGCCAGCAATACAGGGTCCCAGTCCGATGAGCAGTTCTTC
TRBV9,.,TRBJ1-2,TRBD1,CASSSRSGTGVGCTF,TGTGCCAGCAGCTCCCGCTCCGGGACAGGGGTCGGCTGCACCTTC
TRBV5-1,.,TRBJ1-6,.,CASSLAEGGGSPLHF,TGCGCCAGCAGCTTGGCCGAGGGGGGCGGATCACCCCTCCACTTT
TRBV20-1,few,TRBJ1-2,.,CSALQELRYGYTF,TGCAGTGCTCTACAGGAACTTCGGTATGGCTACACCTTC
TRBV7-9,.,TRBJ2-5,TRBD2,CASSPLAGGLIGETQYF,TGTGCCAGCAGCCCGCTAGCGGGGGGGCTAATTGGAGAGACCCAGTACTTC